The clone carrying this TCR beta chain was seen a few times. The antigen is not known. This CDR3 has 15 residues. The V and J ends lost 6 bases and 2 bases respectively, with 16 bases between them. This sample is drawn from a study of identical twins. Study-level points and caveats: Low generation probability was overrepresented in out-of-frame alpha sequences shared by twins. Its conclusions, products of cross-sectional statistical analysis, did not come from following the same donors.

A universal primer site was added by template switching, and unique molecular identifiers were carried by the cDNA. TCRdb re-derived calls from the 5' RACE reads in MiXCR, one entry per CDR3 protein. The sample carries 450,000 to 500,000 distinct CDR3 sequences, approximately 15% recorded once. This same sample was also taken into another study, of yellow fever vaccine responses in identical twins.

The chain combines TRBV12-3 or TRBV12-4 with TRBJ2-5; no clear D. Sample: CD4+ T cells sorted from blood. This TCR came from a young woman in good health. The DNA for the CDR3 is TGTGCCAGCAGCCCTGGTCTAGGATATCAAGAGACCCAGTACTTC. Its translation is CASSPGLGYQETQYF.